The clone carrying this T cell receptor beta chain came up many times. No antigen is known for it. The sample belongs to a study of response to subunit inactivated influenza vaccine. V was shortened by 3 bases and J by 2 bases, with 14 bases between the two germline ends. The CDR3 extends over 15 amino acids. The germline CDR1 and CDR2 sequences are MNHEY and SVGAGI. Each CDR3 protein is one row after TCRdb ran MiXCR on the RT-PCR reads. The sample includes about 570,000 distinct CDR3 sequences, roughly 12% of them seen just once. Study-level findings and limits: Authors suggested each seasonal flu vaccination may recruit only limited numbers of new T cells.

This same sample was also taken into another study, of T cells expressing NK-cell markers. That source reports: TCR beta cDNA was generated via 5'RACE template switching incorporating UMIs. Sorted CD3+CD56+NKG2C+, CD3+CD56+NKG2C- and CD3+CD56-NKG2C+ T-cell subsets were beta-chain profiled. As a fraction of CD8+ T cells, dominant NKG2C+ clonotypes reached roughly 1.0-7.5% in six donors. Similarly, these clonotypes led the CD3+CD56-NKG2C+ fraction as well in a few donors.

The specimen comprised PBMCs from blood, sampled on the day of vaccination. J is TRBJ2-7 and V is TRBV6-5; D is unclear. This clonotype was obtained from a man between 50 and 59 years old who received an inactivated influenza vaccine. The CDR3 loop reads CASSYGSPRTYEQYF. The CDR3 DNA sequence: TGTGCCAGCAGTTATGGTTCGCCCCGAACCTACGAGCAGTACTTC.